The 20 T cell receptor beta chains below come from one sample, sequenced in a study of blood T cell repertoires in COVID-19. Sequencing used immunoSEQ multiplex PCR; TCRdb keeps in-frame clones, though not all of them. The table records 250,000 to 350,000 clones, more than 80% of them present only once. The sample consisted of peripheral blood. These receptors were collected from a woman in her forties or fifties with COVID-19, enrolled during active disease.

This clone came up once. The gene calls are TRBV7-2 and TRBJ2-3; 7 nucleotides line up with TRBD2. CDR3 length: 16 amino acids. Unmatched junction bases numbered 9, after V lost 2 bases and J lost 4 bases. Germline CDR1 SGHTA, CDR2 FQGNSA. The CDR3 protein is CASSLFRTSAADTQYF. The DNA for the CDR3 is TGTGCCAGCAGCTTATTTCGGACTAGTGCAGCAGATACGCAGTATTTT.

CDR3 DNA: TGTGCCAGCAGCAAAGAACTAACTAGCGCTATGAGCTCCTACAATGAGCAGTTCTTC. Translation: CASSKELTSAMSSYNEQFF. J is TRBJ2-1 and V is TRBV5-5; 7 nucleotides agree with TRBD2. Germline lookup yields CDR1 SGHKS and CDR2 YYEKEE (reference sequence). Trimming at V came to 4 bases and at J to 0 bases, leaving 16 bases not matched to a gene. The length of the CDR3 is 19 residues.

The CDR3 loop reads CASSRTLSGRARDTQYF. The CDR3 DNA reads as TGCGCCAGCAGCCGTACTCTTAGCGGGAGGGCCCGGGATACGCAGTATTTT. This chain connects TRBV4-1 to TRBJ2-3; TRBD2 matches at 11 bases. The germline gives CDR1 MGHRA, CDR2 YSYEKL. The CDR3 loop spans 17 amino acids. Trimming cost V 4 bases and J 6 bases; bases outside gene matches: 12.

This clone was detected once. CDR3 sequence (DNA): TGTGCCAGCTCACAACAGACAGGACCAAATGAAAAACTGTTTTTT. As protein: CASSQQTGPNEKLFF. The V call is TRBV18, the J call TRBJ1-4; perhaps TRBD1 as D (6 bases). The CDR3 length is 15 residues. Trimming removed 4 bases from V and 5 bases from J, with 14 bases in between. The germline gives CDR1 KGHSH, CDR2 LQKENI.

The chain carries TRBV7-2 and TRBJ2-5; 7 bases align to TRBD1. The CDR3 covers 15 residues. The junction had 11 bases not matched to a gene; V was cut back by 5 bases and J by 5 bases. Germline loops: CDR1 SGHTA, CDR2 FQGNSA. CDR3 amino acids: CASSPPGGLGETQYF. The CDR3 nucleotides are TGTGCCAGCAGCCCCCCAGGGGGATTGGGGGAGACCCAGTACTTC.

This sequence joins TRBV29-1 and TRBJ1-2, with TRBD1 as a possible D gene (6 bases). The germline CDR1 and CDR2 sequences are SQVTM and ANQGSEA. V shed 4 bases and J shed 4 bases, with 13 bases lying between them. The CDR3 spans 13 residues. The DNA for the CDR3 is TGCAGCGTTGGGGGGGGCGTAACCTATGGCTACACCTTC. It encodes CSVGGGVTYGYTF.

CDR3 coding DNA: TGCGCCAGCAGCCAAGAGATCGCCTATCTCAATGAGCAGTTCTTC. This codes for CASSQEIAYLNEQFF. The chain recombines TRBV4-3 with TRBJ2-1; D unresolved. The ends were cut back, 0 bases at V and 6 bases at J, with 12 bases in the middle. Germline CDR1 LGHNA, CDR2 YSLEER. CDR3 length: 15 residues.

The CDR3, as DNA: TGCAGCGTTGAGGGGACAGGGGCGACTAACTATGGCTACACCTTC. It yields the protein CSVEGTGATNYGYTF. The chain joins TRBV29-1 to TRBJ1-2; 10 bases fit TRBD1. The trim removed 3 bases at V and 0 bases at J, leaving 4 bases unmatched. The CDR3 has 15 residues. The germline gives CDR1 SQVTM, CDR2 ANQGSEA.

V gene TRBV18 combines with J gene TRBJ1-6, with 8 bases aligning to TRBD1. The CDR3 is made up of 17 amino acids. Losses at the gene ends were 1 base for V and 5 bases for J; bases not matched to a gene: 7. In germline, CDR1 is KGHSH, CDR2 LQKENI. CDR3 in amino acids: CASSPRKDRVNNSPLHF. For the CDR3, the DNA is TGTGCCAGCTCACCACGGAAGGACAGGGTTAATAATTCACCCCTCCACTTT.

The chain uses TRBV23-1 and TRBJ2-3, with TRBD1 as a possible D gene (5 bases). TRBV23-1 is filed as an ORF, its function uncertain. This CDR3 comprises 18 residues. V was shortened by 0 bases and J by 6 bases, with 22 bases between the two germline ends. The CDR3 is CASSQSFTQVLLEDTQYF. CDR3 bases: TGCGCCAGCAGTCAATCATTTACACAGGTCCTCCTGGAGGATACGCAGTATTTT.

The chain is built from TRBV7-2 and TRBJ2-1; TRBD2 matches at 9 bases. The CDR3 contains 15 residues. CDR1 is SGHTA, CDR2 FQGNSA, per germline. V lost 2 bases, J lost 9 bases, and 8 bases stayed unmatched. In DNA, the CDR3 is TGTGCCAGCAGCTTACCTAGCGGGATCTCTGGTGAGCAGTTCTTC. This sequence encodes CASSLPSGISGEQFF.

CDR3 nucleotide sequence: TGTGCCAGCAGTACCCCAGTGAACACTGAAGCTTTCTTT. It translates to CASSTPVNTEAFF. The gene calls are TRBV28 and TRBJ1-1; D remains unclear. Germline V CDR1 and CDR2: MDHEN, SYDVKM. Deletions cut 5 bases from V and 0 bases from J, with 7 bases between. CDR3 length equals 13 residues.

This sequence joins TRBV12-3 or TRBV12-4 and TRBJ1-1; D is unclear. V shed 7 bases and J shed 0 bases, with 9 bases lying between them. CDR3 length equals 13 residues. The CDR3, as DNA: TGTGCCAGCACCTTACTAATGAACACTGAAGCTTTCTTT. Protein: CASTLLMNTEAFF.

The gene calls are TRBV5-1 and TRBJ2-1; TRBD2 matches at 13 bases. Losses at the gene ends were 5 bases for V and 6 bases for J; bases not matched to a gene: 11. The germline CDR1 and CDR2 sequences are SGHRS and YFSETQ. This CDR3 is built from 17 residues. CDR3 sequence reads: CASSSSPGLAGFNEQFF. In nucleotides, the CDR3 is TGCGCCAGCAGTTCATCTCCGGGACTAGCGGGATTCAATGAGCAGTTCTTC. The complete variable domain, with remaining parts taken from reference TRBV5-1 and TRBJ2-1, reads KAGVTQTPRYLIKTRGQQVTLSCSPISGHRSVSWYQQTPGQGLQFLFEYFSETQRNKGNFPGRFSGRQFSNSRSEMNVSTLELGDSALYLCASSSSPGLAGFNEQFFGPGTRLTVL.

About this clone itself: The sample carries other DNA sequences with the same CDR3. This chain uses TRBV5-1 with TRBJ2-1; TRBD2 matches at 10 bases. J lost 0 bases, V lost 3 bases, and 0 bases had no gene match. The CDR3 covers 15 residues. Germline CDR1 and CDR2: SGHRS and YFSETQ. The CDR3 coding sequence is TGCGCCAGCAGCTCTAGCGGGAGCTCCTACAATGAGCAGTTCTTC. Its translation is CASSSSGSSYNEQFF.

V gene TRBV4-3 combines with J gene TRBJ1-6; 7 bases match TRBD1. The CDR3 runs 18 residues. V lost 0 bases, J lost 0 bases, and 5 bases stayed unmatched. From germline, CDR1 is LGHNA and CDR2 YSLEER. CDR3 protein: CASSQEKAGGSYNSPLHF. CDR3 bases: TGCGCCAGCAGCCAAGAGAAGGCAGGGGGCTCCTATAATTCACCCCTCCACTTT.

The chain has TRBV12-3 or TRBV12-4 and TRBJ2-1; TRBD2 is a possible D gene (5 bases). CDR3 length: 11 amino acids. With 5 bases removed from V and 11 bases from J, the gap between germline ends came to 10 bases. The CDR3 loop is CASSPRGKQFF. In DNA form, the CDR3 reads TGTGCCAGCAGTCCCAGAGGGAAGCAGTTCTTC.

The rearrangement joins TRBV30 to TRBJ1-1, with 7 positions matching TRBD1. Germline CDR1 GTSNPN, CDR2 SVGIG (reference sequence). With 2 bases clipped from V and 5 bases from J, the junction kept 5 bases outside the gene matches. This CDR3 region has 13 residues. CDR3 sequence: CAWSKQGLTEAFF. CDR3 DNA: TGTGCCTGGAGTAAACAGGGGTTGACTGAAGCTTTCTTT. Looking up the rest from reference TRBV30 and TRBJ1-1 gives the full variable domain: SQTIHQWPATLVQPVGSPLSLECTVEGTSNPNLYWYRQAAGRGLQLLFYSVGIGQISSEVPQNLSASRPQDRQFILSSKKLLLSDSGFYLCAWSKQGLTEAFFGQGTRLTVV.

This sequence joins TRBV12-5 and TRBJ2-7; no definite D call. V dropped 6 bases and J dropped 3 bases, with 15 bases sitting between them. Germline CDR1 is LGHNT and CDR2 is FRNRAP. The length of the CDR3 is 14 residues. The CDR3 loop is CASGRRSSGYEQYF. The CDR3 DNA is TGTGCTAGTGGCCGGAGAAGTTCGGGCTACGAGCAGTACTTC.

In nucleotides, the CDR3 is TGCAGCGTTGACTCCGACAGGCTTGGCTACACCTTC. This encodes CSVDSDRLGYTF. V gene TRBV29-1 combines with J gene TRBJ1-2, with a possible D match to TRBD1 (6 bases). Germline V gives CDR1 SQVTM, CDR2 ANQGSEA. The V end lost 3 bases, the J end lost 7 bases, and 12 bases lay between the germline ends. There are 12 residues in the CDR3.